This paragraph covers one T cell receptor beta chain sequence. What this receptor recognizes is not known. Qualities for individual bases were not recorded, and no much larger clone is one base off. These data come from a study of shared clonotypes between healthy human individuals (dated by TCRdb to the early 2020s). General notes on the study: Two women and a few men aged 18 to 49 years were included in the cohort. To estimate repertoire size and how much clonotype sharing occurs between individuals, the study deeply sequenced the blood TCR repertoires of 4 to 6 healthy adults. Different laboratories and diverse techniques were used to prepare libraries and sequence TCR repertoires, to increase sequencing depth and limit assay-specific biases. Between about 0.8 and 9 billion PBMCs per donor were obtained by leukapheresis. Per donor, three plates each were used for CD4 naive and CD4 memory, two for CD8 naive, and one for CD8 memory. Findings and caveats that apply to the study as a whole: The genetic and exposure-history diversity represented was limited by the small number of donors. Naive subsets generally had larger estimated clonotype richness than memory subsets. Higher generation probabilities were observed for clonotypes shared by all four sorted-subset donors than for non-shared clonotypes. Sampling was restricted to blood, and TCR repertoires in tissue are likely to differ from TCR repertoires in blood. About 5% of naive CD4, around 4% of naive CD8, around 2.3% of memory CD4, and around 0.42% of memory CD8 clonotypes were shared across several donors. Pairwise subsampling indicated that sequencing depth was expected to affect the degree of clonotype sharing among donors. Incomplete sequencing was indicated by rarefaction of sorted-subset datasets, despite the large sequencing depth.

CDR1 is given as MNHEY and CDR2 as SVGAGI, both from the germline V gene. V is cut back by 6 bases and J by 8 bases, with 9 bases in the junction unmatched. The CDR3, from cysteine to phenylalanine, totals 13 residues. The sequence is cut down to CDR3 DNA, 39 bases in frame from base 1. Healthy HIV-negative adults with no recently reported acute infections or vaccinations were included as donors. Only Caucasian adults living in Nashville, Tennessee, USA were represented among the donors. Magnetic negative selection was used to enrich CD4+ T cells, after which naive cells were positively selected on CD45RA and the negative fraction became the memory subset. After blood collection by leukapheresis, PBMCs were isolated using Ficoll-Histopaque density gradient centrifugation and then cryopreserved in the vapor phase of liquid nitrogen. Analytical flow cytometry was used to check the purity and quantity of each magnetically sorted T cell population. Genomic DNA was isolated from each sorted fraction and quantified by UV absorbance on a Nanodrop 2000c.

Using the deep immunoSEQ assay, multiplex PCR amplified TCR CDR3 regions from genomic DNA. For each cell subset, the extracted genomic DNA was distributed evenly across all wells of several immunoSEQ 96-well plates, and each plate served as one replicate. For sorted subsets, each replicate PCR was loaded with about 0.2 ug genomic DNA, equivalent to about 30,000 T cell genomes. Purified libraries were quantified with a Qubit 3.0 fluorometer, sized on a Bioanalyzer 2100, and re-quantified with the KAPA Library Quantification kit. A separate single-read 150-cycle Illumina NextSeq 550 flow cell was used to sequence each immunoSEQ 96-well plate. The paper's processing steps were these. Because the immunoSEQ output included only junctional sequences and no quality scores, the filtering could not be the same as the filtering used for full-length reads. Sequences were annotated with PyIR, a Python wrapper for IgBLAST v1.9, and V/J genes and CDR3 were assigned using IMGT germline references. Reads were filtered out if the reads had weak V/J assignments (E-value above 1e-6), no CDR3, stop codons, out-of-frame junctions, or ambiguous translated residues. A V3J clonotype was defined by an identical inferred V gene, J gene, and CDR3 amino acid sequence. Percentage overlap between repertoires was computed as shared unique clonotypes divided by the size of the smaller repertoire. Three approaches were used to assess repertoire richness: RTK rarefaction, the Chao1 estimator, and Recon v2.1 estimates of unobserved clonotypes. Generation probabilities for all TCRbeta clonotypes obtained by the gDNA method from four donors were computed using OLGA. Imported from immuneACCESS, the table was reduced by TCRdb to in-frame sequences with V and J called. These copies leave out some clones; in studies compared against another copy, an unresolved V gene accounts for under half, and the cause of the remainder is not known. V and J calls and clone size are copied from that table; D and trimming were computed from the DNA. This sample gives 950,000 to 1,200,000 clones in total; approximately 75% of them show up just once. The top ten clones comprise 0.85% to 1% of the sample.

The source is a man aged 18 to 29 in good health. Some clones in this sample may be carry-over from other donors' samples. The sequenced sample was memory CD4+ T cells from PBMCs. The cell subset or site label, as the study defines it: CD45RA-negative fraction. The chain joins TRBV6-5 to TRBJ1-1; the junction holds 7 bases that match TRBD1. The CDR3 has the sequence CASRITGDAEAFF. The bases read TGTGCCAGCAGAATCACAGGGGATGCAGAAGCTTTCTTT.